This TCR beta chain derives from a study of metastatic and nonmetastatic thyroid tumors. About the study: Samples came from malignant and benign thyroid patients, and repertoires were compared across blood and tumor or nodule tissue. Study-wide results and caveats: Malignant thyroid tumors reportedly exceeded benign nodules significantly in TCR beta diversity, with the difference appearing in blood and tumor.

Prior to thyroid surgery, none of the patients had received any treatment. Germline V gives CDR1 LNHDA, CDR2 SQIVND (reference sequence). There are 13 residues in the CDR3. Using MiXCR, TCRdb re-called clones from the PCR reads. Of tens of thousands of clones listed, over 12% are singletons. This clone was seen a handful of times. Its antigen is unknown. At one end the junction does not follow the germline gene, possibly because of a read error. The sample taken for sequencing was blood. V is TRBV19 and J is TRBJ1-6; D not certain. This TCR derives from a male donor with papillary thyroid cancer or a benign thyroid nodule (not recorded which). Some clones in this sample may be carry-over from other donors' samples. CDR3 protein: CASSMLSESPFHF. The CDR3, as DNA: TGTGCCAGTAGTATGTTGTCGGAATCACCCTTCCACTTT. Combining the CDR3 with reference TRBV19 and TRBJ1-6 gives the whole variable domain DGGITQSPKYLFRKEGQNVTLSCEQNLNHDAMYWYRQDPGQGLRLIYYSQIVNDFQKGDIAEGYSVSREKKESFPLTVTSAQKNPTAFYLCASSMLSESPFHFGNGTRLTVT.